Listed below are T cell receptor beta chains from one sample, sequenced in a study of blood T cell repertoires in COVID-19. Some clones are missing from TCRdb's copy, which holds only in-frame ones; the method was immunoSEQ multiplex PCR. Seen here are roughly 150,000 clones, 70% to 90% observed once, and the top ten hold about 2.7%. The sample consisted of peripheral blood. The receptors were sampled from a woman older than 75 with COVID-19, enrolled during active disease. CDR3s include the opening cysteine and the closing phenylalanine or tryptophan. The D gene is left open where the match is weak. Size is omitted from some rows. Given values are once, few, many or a class for expanded clones.

cdr3_length d_call j_call clone_size v_call cdr3_aa cdr3_nt
16 - TRBJ2-1 - TRBV5-6 CASSLERKSSYNEQFF TGTGCCAGCAGCTTAGAACGCAAGAGCTCCTACAATGAGCAGTTCTTC
18 - TRBJ1-3 - TRBV11-3 CASSLDREKRGRGNTIYF TGTGCCAGCAGCTTAGATCGTGAAAAAAGAGGGAGAGGAAACACCATATATTTT
17 TRBD2 TRBJ2-1 - TRBV7-8 CASSALRLADSYNEQFF TGTGCCAGCAGCGCCCTTAGACTAGCTGACTCCTACAATGAGCAGTTCTTC
14 - TRBJ1-4 once TRBV13 CASSSPPANEKLFF TGTGCCAGCAGCTCTCCTCCCGCTAATGAAAAACTGTTTTTT
15 TRBD1 TRBJ1-4 - TRBV5-8 CASSWGQGANEKLFF TGTGCCAGCAGCTGGGGACAGGGGGCTAATGAAAAACTGTTTTTT
15 - TRBJ2-2 - TRBV10-3 CAISVKGGDTGELFF TGTGCCATCAGTGTTAAAGGGGGAGACACCGGGGAGCTGTTTTTT
15 TRBD2 TRBJ2-3 - TRBV19 CASMFLAGDTDTQYF TGTGCCAGTATGTTTCTAGCGGGGGACACAGATACGCAGTATTTT
19 - TRBJ2-7 - TRBV3-1/TRBV3-2 CASSQETGKGPQRRVEQYF TGTGCCAGCAGCCAAGAGACGGGGAAGGGGCCTCAAAGGAGGGTCGAGCAGTACTTC
13 - TRBJ2-3 - TRBV29-1 CSAKGPGRDTQYF TGCAGCGCTAAGGGGCCAGGGAGGGATACGCAGTATTTT
17 TRBD2 TRBJ2-1 - TRBV9 CASSPRPQTSGYNEQFF TGTGCCAGCAGCCCCCGGCCTCAGACTAGCGGCTACAATGAGCAGTTCTTC
13 - TRBJ2-5 - TRBV28 CASSTGFRGAQYF TGTGCCAGCAGTACAGGGTTCCGGGGGGCCCAGTACTTC
16 - TRBJ1-5 once TRBV6-2/TRBV6-3 CASSYSAGRYDQPQHF TGTGCCAGCAGTTACTCGGCGGGAAGGTACGATCAGCCCCAGCATTTT
16 TRBD2 TRBJ2-3 - TRBV5-1 CASSLGTSESTDTQYF TGCGCCAGCAGCCTCGGGACTAGCGAAAGCACAGATACGCAGTATTTT
13 - TRBJ1-2 - TRBV5-1 CASSPPQGVRYTF TGCGCCAGCAGCCCCCCACAAGGGGTTCGCTACACCTTC
14 - TRBJ2-2 - TRBV9 CASSLAANTGELFF TGTGCCAGCAGCCTGGCGGCGAACACCGGGGAGCTGTTTTTT
11 - TRBJ2-1 - TRBV30 CAWRSVYEQFF TGTGCCTGGAGGTCCGTGTATGAGCAGTTCTTC
15 - TRBJ1-6 - TRBV18 CASSRRDGAVLPLHF TGTGCCAGCTCAAGGCGTGATGGGGCCGTTTTACCCCTCCACTTT
15 - TRBJ2-7 - TRBV27 CASSKGTISAYEQYF TGTGCCAGCAGTAAGGGGACAATCTCGGCCTACGAGCAGTACTTC
15 - TRBJ2-2 - TRBV5-1 CASSPFRRSTGELFF TGCGCCAGCAGCCCCTTCCGGAGGAGCACCGGGGAGCTGTTTTTT
15 - TRBJ1-5 - TRBV10-3 CAIRQGGASNQPQHF TGTGCCATCAGGCAAGGGGGTGCGAGCAATCAGCCCCAGCATTTT
14 - TRBJ1-1 - TRBV6-2/TRBV6-3 CASSLRAFGTEAFF TGTGCCAGCAGTCTCCGAGCCTTCGGCACTGAAGCTTTCTTT
17 TRBD2 TRBJ2-1 - TRBV19 CASSIWSGGADGDEQFF TGTGCCAGTAGTATTTGGAGCGGGGGGGCAGATGGCGATGAGCAGTTCTTC
14 - TRBJ1-2 - TRBV5-6 CASSLVGALGGYTF TGTGCCAGCAGCTTGGTGGGGGCCCTCGGGGGCTACACCTTC
15 TRBD1 TRBJ1-1 once TRBV19 CASSTTGGKRTEAFF TGTGCCAGTAGTACCACAGGGGGTAAGCGTACTGAAGCTTTCTTT
14 - TRBJ2-1 - TRBV10-3 CAITRDSSYNEQFF TGTGCCATCACGCGGGACAGCTCCTACAATGAGCAGTTCTTC
16 - TRBJ2-1 - TRBV5-4 CASSLPFRGSTNEQFF TGTGCCAGCAGCTTGCCTTTTAGAGGTTCTACAAATGAGCAGTTCTTC
11 - TRBJ1-2 - TRBV20-1 CSAAGRYGYTF TGCAGTGCGGCAGGGAGGTATGGCTACACCTTC
14 TRBD2 TRBJ2-5 - TRBV27 CASSSGTSRETQYF TGTGCCAGCAGTTCCGGGACTAGCAGGGAGACCCAGTACTTC
13 TRBD1 TRBJ2-7 once TRBV29-1 CSVREQGASEQYF TGCAGCGTTCGGGAACAGGGGGCTAGCGAGCAGTACTTC
14 - TRBJ2-3 - TRBV6-1 CARLAGSGTDTQYF TGTGCCAGGCTGGCGGGGAGTGGCACAGATACGCAGTATTTT
13 - TRBJ2-5 - TRBV7-2 CASSLEARETQYF TGTGCCAGCAGCTTAGAAGCGAGGGAGACCCAGTACTTC
14 TRBD1 TRBJ1-6 few TRBV3-1/TRBV3-2 CASSPGTGNSPLHF TGTGCCAGCAGCCCTGGGACAGGGAATTCACCCCTCCACTTT
17 - TRBJ1-1 - TRBV14 CASSQDWQGRMNTEAFF TGTGCCAGCAGCCAAGACTGGCAGGGCCGTATGAACACTGAAGCTTTCTTT
18 - TRBJ1-5 - TRBV24-1 CATSGLPGEGFGNQPQHF TGTGCCACCAGTGGTTTACCAGGAGAGGGATTTGGCAATCAGCCCCAGCATTTT
15 - TRBJ2-5 - TRBV5-8 CASSLALAVQETQYF TGTGCCAGCAGCTTGGCCTTGGCAGTCCAAGAGACCCAGTACTTC
15 - TRBJ1-1 few TRBV7-9 CASSPGSGIGTEAFF TGTGCCAGCAGCCCTGGATCGGGGATCGGAACTGAAGCTTTCTTT
15 - TRBJ2-7 few TRBV6-2/TRBV6-3 CASSYAGQTYDEQYF TGTGCCAGCAGTTACGCGGGACAGACCTATGACGAGCAGTACTTC
16 TRBD2 TRBJ2-3 - TRBV5-1 CASSLIELAGGDTQYF TGCGCCAGCAGCTTGATTGAACTAGCGGGAGGGGATACGCAGTATTTT
14 - TRBJ1-5 few TRBV21-1 CASFHLGGVQPQHF TGTGCCAGCTTTCATCTGGGGGGTGTTCAGCCCCAGCATTTT
14 TRBD1 TRBJ1-6 - TRBV11-2 CANSEQGAISPLHF TGTGCCAACAGCGAACAGGGGGCGATTTCACCCCTCCACTTT
14 TRBD1 TRBJ2-7 - TRBV6-5 CASSTGTGFHEQYF TGTGCCAGCAGTACCGGGACAGGGTTCCACGAGCAGTACTTC
18 TRBD1 TRBJ2-4 few TRBV7-9 CASRPGTGGSVAKNIQYF TGTGCCAGCAGACCCGGGACAGGGGGGTCCGTAGCCAAAAACATTCAGTACTTC
14 - TRBJ1-1 few TRBV30 CAWTPGGMNTEAFF TGTGCCTGGACCCCCGGGGGGATGAACACTGAAGCTTTCTTT
13 - TRBJ1-2 - TRBV19 CATSPTGNYGYTF TGTGCCACCAGCCCTACAGGGAACTATGGCTACACCTTC
13 TRBD1 TRBJ1-2 - TRBV12-3/TRBV12-4 CASSLTGDYGYTF TGTGCCAGCAGTTTAACAGGGGACTATGGCTACACCTTC
14 TRBD2 TRBJ2-7 few TRBV18 CASSYKRETYEQYF TGTGCCAGCTCATATAAGCGGGAGACCTACGAGCAGTACTTC
16 - TRBJ2-2 - TRBV5-1 CASSLVGATNTGELFF TGCGCCAGCAGCTTGGTGGGGGCAACGAACACCGGGGAGCTGTTTTTT
14 - TRBJ1-1 - TRBV10-3 CAISEGQGDTEAFF TGTGCCATCAGTGAGGGGCAGGGCGACACTGAAGCTTTCTTT
15 TRBD1 TRBJ1-5 - TRBV10-2 CASSETGAYNQPQHF TGCGCCAGCAGTGAGACAGGGGCGTACAATCAGCCCCAGCATTTT
14 TRBD2 TRBJ2-1 - TRBV7-2 CASSPQRGESEQFF TGTGCCAGCAGCCCTCAGCGGGGGGAGAGTGAGCAGTTCTTC
15 TRBD2 TRBJ2-7 - TRBV27 CASSHRVAGVYEQYF TGTGCCAGCAGTCACCGGGTAGCGGGAGTCTACGAGCAGTACTTC
13 - TRBJ1-1 few TRBV18 CASSPAGNTEAFF TGTGCCAGCTCACCGGCAGGGAACACTGAAGCTTTCTTT
16 - TRBJ2-2 - TRBV24-1 CATSDLGGSNTGELFF TGTGCCACCAGTGATCTCGGGGGTTCGAACACCGGGGAGCTGTTTTTT
17 TRBD1 TRBJ2-6 - TRBV12-5 CASGLRTGLSGANVLTF TGTGCTAGTGGTTTAAGGACAGGGCTATCTGGGGCCAACGTCCTGACTTTC
13 - TRBJ2-7 - TRBV14 CASSQVGGYEQYF TGTGCCAGCAGCCAAGTAGGGGGATACGAGCAGTACTTC
11 - TRBJ2-5 - TRBV20-1 CSATNLRSQYF TGCAGTGCTACCAACCTGAGAAGCCAGTACTTC
17 TRBD1 TRBJ2-1 - TRBV9 CASSPRTGDSSYNEQFF TGTGCCAGCAGCCCGAGGACAGGAGATTCCTCCTACAATGAGCAGTTCTTC
10 - TRBJ2-1 - TRBV20-1 CSATHNEQFF TGCAGTGCTACTCACAATGAGCAGTTCTTC
14 - TRBJ1-3 - TRBV18 CASSQQGSGNTIYF TGTGCCAGCTCACAACAGGGATCTGGAAACACCATATATTTT